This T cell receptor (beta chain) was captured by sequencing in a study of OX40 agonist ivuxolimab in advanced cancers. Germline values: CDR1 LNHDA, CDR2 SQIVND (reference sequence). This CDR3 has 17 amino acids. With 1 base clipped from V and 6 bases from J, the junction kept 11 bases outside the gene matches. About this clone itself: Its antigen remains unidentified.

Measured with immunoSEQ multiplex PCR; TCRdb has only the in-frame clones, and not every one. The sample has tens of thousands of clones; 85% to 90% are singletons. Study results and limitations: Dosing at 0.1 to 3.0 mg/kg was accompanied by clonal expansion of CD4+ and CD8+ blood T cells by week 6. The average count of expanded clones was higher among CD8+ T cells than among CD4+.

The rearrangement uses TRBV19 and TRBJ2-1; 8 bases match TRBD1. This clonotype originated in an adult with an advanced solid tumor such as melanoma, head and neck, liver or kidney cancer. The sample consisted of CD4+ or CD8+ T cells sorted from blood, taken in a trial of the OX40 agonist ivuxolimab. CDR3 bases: TGTGCCAGTAGTATAGTTTCAGGGGGCGTAATCCGCAATGAGCAGTTCTTC. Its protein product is CASSIVSGGVIRNEQFF. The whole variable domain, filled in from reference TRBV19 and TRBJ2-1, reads DGGITQSPKYLFRKEGQNVTLSCEQNLNHDAMYWYRQDPGQGLRLIYYSQIVNDFQKGDIAEGYSVSREKKESFPLTVTSAQKNPTAFYLCASSIVSGGVIRNEQFFGPGTRLTVL.